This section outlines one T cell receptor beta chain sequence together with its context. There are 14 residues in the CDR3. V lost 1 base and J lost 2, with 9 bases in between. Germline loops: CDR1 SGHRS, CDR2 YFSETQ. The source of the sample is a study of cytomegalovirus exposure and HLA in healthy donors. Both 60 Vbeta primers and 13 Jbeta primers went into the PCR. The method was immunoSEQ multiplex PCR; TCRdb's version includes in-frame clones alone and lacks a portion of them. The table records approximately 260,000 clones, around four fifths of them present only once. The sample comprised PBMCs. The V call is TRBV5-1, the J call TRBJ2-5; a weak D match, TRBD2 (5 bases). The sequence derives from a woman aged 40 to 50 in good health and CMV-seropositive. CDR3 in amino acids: CASSLSGGQETQYF. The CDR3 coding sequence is TGCGCCAGCAGCTTGAGCGGTGGACAAGAGACCCAGTACTTC.